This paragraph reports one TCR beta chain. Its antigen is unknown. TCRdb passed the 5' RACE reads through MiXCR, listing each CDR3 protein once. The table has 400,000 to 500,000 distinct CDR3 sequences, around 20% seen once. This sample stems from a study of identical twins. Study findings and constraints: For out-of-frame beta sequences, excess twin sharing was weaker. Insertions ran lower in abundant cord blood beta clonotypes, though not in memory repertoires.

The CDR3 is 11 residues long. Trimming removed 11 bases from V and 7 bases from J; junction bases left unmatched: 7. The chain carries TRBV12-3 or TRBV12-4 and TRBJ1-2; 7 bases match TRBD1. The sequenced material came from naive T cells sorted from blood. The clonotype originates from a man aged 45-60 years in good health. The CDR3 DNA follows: TGTGCCTGCACCGAGGGGGCTGGCTACACCTTC. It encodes CACTEGAGYTF.